Listed below are T cell receptor beta chains from one sample, sequenced in a study of CD4 T cells in relation to SARS-CoV-2 and coronaviruses. No antigen is known for these receptors. This table comes from immunoSEQ multiplex PCR, and its TCRdb copy is limited to in-frame clones, with some not included. Of 20,000 to 25,000 clones in the sample, around 74% are singletons; the top ten hold around an eighth. The source material was CD4+ T cells from PBMCs, cultured in vitro. These receptors all stem from a human donor in good health. Each CDR3 is given without its conserved first and last residue. Clone sizes are given selectively: once, few, many, or a class where the clone is expanded.

J: TRBJ2-6
V: TRBV5-4
size: .
CDR3: ASSLGGAGASGANVLT

J: TRBJ1-2
V: TRBV25-1
size: .
CDR3: ASSQQGYYGYT

J: TRBJ2-7
V: TRBV2
size: .
CDR3: ASSAGLAGGVYEQY

J: TRBJ2-1
V: TRBV9
size: .
CDR3: ASSVGQREVYEQF

J: TRBJ2-1
V: TRBV6-6
size: once
CDR3: ASSNGLAVDNEQF

J: TRBJ2-7
V: TRBV2
size: .
CDR3: ASSLTGDYEQY

J: TRBJ2-1
V: TRBV7-9
size: .
CDR3: ASSSGHGGVDNEQF

J: TRBJ2-5
V: TRBV7-7
size: .
CDR3: ASSPHPTGRETQY

J: TRBJ2-5
V: TRBV5-1
size: .
CDR3: ASSLGLRGLETQY

J: TRBJ2-7
V: TRBV6-5
size: .
CDR3: ASSPGTGLYEQY

J: TRBJ2-7
V: TRBV11-2
size: few
CDR3: ASSQRGRIYEQY

J: TRBJ2-5
V: TRBV11-2
size: .
CDR3: ASSSQHGGRETQY

J: TRBJ1-2
V: TRBV7-9
size: .
CDR3: ASTGTKTSNYGYT

J: TRBJ2-1
V: TRBV4-1
size: .
CDR3: ASSERQSSYNEQF

J: TRBJ2-1
V: TRBV11-2
size: once
CDR3: ASSYVGAYNEQF

J: TRBJ1-1
V: TRBV3-1/TRBV3-2
size: .
CDR3: ASSQRRHEAF

J: TRBJ2-3
V: TRBV5-5
size: .
CDR3: ASSLVRDTQY

J: TRBJ2-3
V: TRBV4-1
size: .
CDR3: ASSYLRAGGSSDTQY

J: TRBJ2-3
V: TRBV18
size: .
CDR3: ASSPRGLAGGGLGDTQY

J: TRBJ2-3
V: TRBV2
size: .
CDR3: ASSEDAGGPDTQY

J: TRBJ1-1
V: TRBV4-1
size: .
CDR3: ASRDTQGSYTEAF

J: TRBJ2-2
V: TRBV12-3/TRBV12-4
size: .
CDR3: ASRGTVSGELF

J: TRBJ2-7
V: TRBV4-1
size: .
CDR3: ASSQPGTGLLEQY

J: TRBJ1-4
V: TRBV6-2/TRBV6-3
size: .
CDR3: ASSGGQRKLF

J: TRBJ2-7
V: TRBV12-3/TRBV12-4
size: once
CDR3: ASSPSSYEQY

J: TRBJ2-1
V: TRBV7-3
size: .
CDR3: ASSSGPGTGTSYNEQF

J: TRBJ2-3
V: TRBV10-3
size: .
CDR3: AISGSLSTDTQY

J: TRBJ1-2
V: TRBV6-5
size: .
CDR3: ASSLDSFGGYT

J: TRBJ2-7
V: TRBV5-4
size: .
CDR3: ASSSTGTGTFHEQY

J: TRBJ2-2
V: TRBV12-5
size: few
CDR3: ASGKDSGSIAGELF

J: TRBJ2-3
V: TRBV3-1/TRBV3-2
size: few
CDR3: ASSPQGLNTDTQY

J: TRBJ1-5
V: TRBV27
size: .
CDR3: ASSFMSNQPQH

J: TRBJ1-3
V: TRBV5-1
size: .
CDR3: ASSSEQGLRSGNTIY

J: TRBJ1-2
V: TRBV30
size: .
CDR3: AWSVQGLGYT

J: TRBJ1-4
V: TRBV7-9
size: .
CDR3: ASSQGWGVRTNEKLF

J: TRBJ1-3
V: TRBV10-3
size: .
CDR3: AISEGSDISGNTIY

J: TRBJ2-7
V: TRBV7-8
size: .
CDR3: ASSLGGQADSYEQY

J: TRBJ2-2
V: TRBV9
size: .
CDR3: ASSVGTGSASGATGELF